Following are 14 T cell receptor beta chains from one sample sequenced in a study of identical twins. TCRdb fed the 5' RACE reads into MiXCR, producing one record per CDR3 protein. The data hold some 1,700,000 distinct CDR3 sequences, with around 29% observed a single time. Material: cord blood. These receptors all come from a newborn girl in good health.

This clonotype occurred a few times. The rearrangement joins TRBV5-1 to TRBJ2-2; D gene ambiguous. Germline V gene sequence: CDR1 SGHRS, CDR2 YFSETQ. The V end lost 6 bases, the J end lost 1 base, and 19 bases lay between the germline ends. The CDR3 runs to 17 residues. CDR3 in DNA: TGCGCCAGCAATCAAGCCAGTGGAAGAGTGAACACCGGGGAGCTGTTTTTT. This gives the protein CASNQASGRVNTGELFF.

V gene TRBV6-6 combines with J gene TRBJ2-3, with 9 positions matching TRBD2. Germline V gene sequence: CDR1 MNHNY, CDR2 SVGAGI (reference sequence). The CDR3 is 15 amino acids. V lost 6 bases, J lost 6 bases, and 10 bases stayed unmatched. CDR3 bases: TGTGCCAGCAGCTCGACTCTGCTAGCGGGGGATACGCAGTATTTT. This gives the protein CASSSTLLAGDTQYF.

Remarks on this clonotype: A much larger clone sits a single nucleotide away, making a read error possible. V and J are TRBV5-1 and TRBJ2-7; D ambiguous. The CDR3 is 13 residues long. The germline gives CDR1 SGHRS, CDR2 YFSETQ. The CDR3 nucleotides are TGCGCCCGCAGCTTCGACGGGCCCTACGAGCAGTACTTC. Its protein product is CARSFDGPYEQYF.

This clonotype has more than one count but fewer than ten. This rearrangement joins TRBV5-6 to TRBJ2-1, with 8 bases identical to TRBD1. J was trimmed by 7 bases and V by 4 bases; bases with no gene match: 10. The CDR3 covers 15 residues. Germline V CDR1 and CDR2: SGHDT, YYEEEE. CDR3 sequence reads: CASSPDPTGANEQFF. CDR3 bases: TGTGCCAGCAGCCCCGACCCGACAGGGGCGAATGAGCAGTTCTTC. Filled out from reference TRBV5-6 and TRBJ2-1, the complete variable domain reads DAGVTQSPTHLIKTRGQQVTLRCSPKSGHDTVSWYQQALGQGPQFIFQYYEEEERQRGNFPDRFSGHQFPNYSSELNVNALLLGDSALYLCASSPDPTGANEQFFGPGTRLTVL.

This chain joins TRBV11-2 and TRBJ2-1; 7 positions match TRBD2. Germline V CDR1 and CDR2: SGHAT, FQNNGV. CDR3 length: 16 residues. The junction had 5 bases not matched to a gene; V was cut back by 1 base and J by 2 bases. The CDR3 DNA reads TGTGCCAGCAGCTTAGTACTAGCGACCCCCTACAATGAGCAGTTCTTC. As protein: CASSLVLATPYNEQFF. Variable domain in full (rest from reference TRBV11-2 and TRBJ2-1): EAGVAQSPRYKIIEKRQSVAFWCNPISGHATLYWYQQILGQGPKLLIQFQNNGVVDDSQLPKDRFSAERLKGVDSTLKIQPAKLEDSAVYLCASSLVLATPYNEQFFGPGTRLTVL.

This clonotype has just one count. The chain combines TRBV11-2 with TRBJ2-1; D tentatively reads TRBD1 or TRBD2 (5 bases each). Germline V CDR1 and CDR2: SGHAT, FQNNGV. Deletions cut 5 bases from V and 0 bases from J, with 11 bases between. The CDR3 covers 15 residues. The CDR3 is CASSRDPSSYNEQFF. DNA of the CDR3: TGTGCCAGCAGCCGGGACCCGAGCTCCTACAATGAGCAGTTCTTC.

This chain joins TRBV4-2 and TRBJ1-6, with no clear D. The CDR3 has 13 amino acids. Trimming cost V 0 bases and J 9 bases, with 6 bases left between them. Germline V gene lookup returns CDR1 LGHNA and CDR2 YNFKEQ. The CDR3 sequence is CASSQDDGSPLHF. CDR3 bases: TGTGCCAGCAGCCAAGATGACGGTTCACCCCTCCACTTT.

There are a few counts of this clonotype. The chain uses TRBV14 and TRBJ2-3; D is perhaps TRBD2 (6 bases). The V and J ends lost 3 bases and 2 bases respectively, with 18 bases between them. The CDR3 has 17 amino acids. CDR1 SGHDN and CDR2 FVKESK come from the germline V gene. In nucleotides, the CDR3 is TGTGCCAGCAGCCACTATATTGGGACTCCCTACACAGATACGCAGTATTTT. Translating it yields CASSHYIGTPYTDTQYF.

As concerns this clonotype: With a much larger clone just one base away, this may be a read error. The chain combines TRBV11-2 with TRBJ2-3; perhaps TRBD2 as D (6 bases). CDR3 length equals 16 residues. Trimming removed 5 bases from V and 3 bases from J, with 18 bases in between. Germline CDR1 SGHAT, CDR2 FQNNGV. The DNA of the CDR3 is TGTGCCAGCAGCCCCCAAGCGGGTTCGAGAACAGATACGCAGTATTTT. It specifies CASSPQAGSRTDTQYF. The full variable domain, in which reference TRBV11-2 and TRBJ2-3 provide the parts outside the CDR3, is EAGVAQSPRYKIIEKRQSVAFWCNPISGHATLYWYQQILGQGPKLLIQFQNNGVVDDSQLPKDRFSAERLKGVDSTLKIQPAKLEDSAVYLCASSPQAGSRTDTQYFGPGTRLTVL.

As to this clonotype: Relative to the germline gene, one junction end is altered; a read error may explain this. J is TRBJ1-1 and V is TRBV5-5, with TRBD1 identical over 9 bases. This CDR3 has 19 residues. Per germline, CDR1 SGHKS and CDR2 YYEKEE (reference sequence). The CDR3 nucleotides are TGTGCCGGCAGCGCCCGGACAGGGGCCTTTACCCGATTGGACACTGAAGCTTTCTTT. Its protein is CAGSARTGAFTRLDTEAFF.

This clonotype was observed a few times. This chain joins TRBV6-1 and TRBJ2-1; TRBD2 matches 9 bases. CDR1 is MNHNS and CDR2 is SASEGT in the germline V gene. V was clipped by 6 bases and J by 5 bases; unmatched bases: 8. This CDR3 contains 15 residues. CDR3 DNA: TGTGCCAGCAGGGGGACTAGCCCCTCGAACAATGAGCAGTTCTTC. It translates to CASRGTSPSNNEQFF.

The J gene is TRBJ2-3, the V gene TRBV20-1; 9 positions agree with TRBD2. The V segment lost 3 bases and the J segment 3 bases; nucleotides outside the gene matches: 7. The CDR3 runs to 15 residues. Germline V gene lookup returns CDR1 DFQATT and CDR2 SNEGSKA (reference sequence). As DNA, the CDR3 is TGCAGTGCTAGGGCTGGGACTAGCCCTACAGATACGCAGTATTTT. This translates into CSARAGTSPTDTQYF.

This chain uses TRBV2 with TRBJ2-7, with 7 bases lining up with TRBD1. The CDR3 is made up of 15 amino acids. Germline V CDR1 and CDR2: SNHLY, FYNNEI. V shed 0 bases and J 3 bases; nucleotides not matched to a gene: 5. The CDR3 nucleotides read TGTGCCAGCAGTGAAGCGCAGGGACAGTTCTACGAGCAGTACTTC. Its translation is CASSEAQGQFYEQYF. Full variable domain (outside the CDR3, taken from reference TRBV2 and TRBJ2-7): EPEVTQTPSHQVTQMGQEVILRCVPISNHLYFYWYRQILGQKVEFLVSFYNNEISEKSEIFDDQFSVERPDGSNFTLKIRSTKLEDSAMYFCASSEAQGQFYEQYFGPGTRLTVT.

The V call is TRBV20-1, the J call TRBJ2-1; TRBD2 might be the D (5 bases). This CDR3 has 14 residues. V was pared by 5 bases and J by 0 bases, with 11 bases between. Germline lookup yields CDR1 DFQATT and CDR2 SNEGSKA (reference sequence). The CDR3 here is CSAQSGPSYNEQFF. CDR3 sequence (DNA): TGCAGTGCTCAAAGCGGCCCCTCCTACAATGAGCAGTTCTTC.